Below are 23 T cell receptor beta chains sequenced from a single sample in a study of blood T cell repertoires in COVID-19. This table comes from immunoSEQ multiplex PCR, and its TCRdb copy is limited to in-frame clones, with some not included. Among tens of thousands of clones listed, over 60% were seen once. What was sequenced was peripheral blood. Receptors were obtained from a human donor in a cohort sampled during active COVID-19.

This clone was found a few times. The V and J genes are TRBV5-1 and TRBJ1-6; D perhaps matches TRBD1 (6 bases). V dropped 0 bases and J dropped 8 bases, with 12 bases sitting between them. The germline CDR1 and CDR2 sequences are SGHRS and YFSETQ. The CDR3 length is 15 residues. CDR3 loop: CASSLAGRGHSPLHF. For the CDR3, the DNA is TGCGCCAGCAGCTTGGCCGGCAGGGGTCATTCACCCCTCCACTTT.

There are a few counts of this clone. The chain joins TRBV6-5 to TRBJ1-5, with 8 bases fitting TRBD1. V was pared by 6 bases and J by 6 bases, with 10 bases of the junction left unmatched. In germline, CDR1 is MNHEY, CDR2 SVGAGI. The CDR3 consists of 15 residues. CDR3 sequence: CASRTGVYMGQPQHF. In DNA form, the CDR3 reads TGTGCCAGCAGGACAGGGGTTTATATGGGTCAGCCCCAGCATTTT.

This clone was seen only once. This chain joins TRBV7-2 and TRBJ1-4; D may be TRBD1 (6 bases). Germline V gene lookup returns CDR1 SGHTA and CDR2 FQGNSA. V was cut by 2 bases and J by 10 bases, with 23 bases left in between. CDR3 length equals 17 residues. CDR3 sequence: CASSLSFGTGSSVKLFF. The DNA of the CDR3 is TGTGCCAGCAGCTTAAGTTTTGGAACAGGGTCCTCAGTAAAACTGTTTTTT.

The chain has TRBV6-2 or TRBV6-3 and TRBJ2-2, with a tentative D call TRBD2 (5 bases). Germline CDR1 is MNHEY and CDR2 is SVGEGT. V was shortened by 2 bases and J by 6 bases, with 16 bases between the two germline ends. The CDR3 is made up of 16 amino acids. The CDR3 DNA reads TGTGCCAGCAGTTACCGCGTGGGAGATAACGCCGGGGAGCTGTTTTTT. It yields the protein CASSYRVGDNAGELFF.

This clone occurred once. This chain uses TRBV11-2 with TRBJ2-1; TRBD1 might be the D (6 bases). The CDR3 extends over 14 amino acids. V was clipped by 2 bases and J by 5 bases, with 10 bases between them. The germline V gene has CDR1 SGHAT and CDR2 FQNNGV. The CDR3: CASSLSRQDNEQFF. CDR3 nucleotides: TGTGCCAGCAGCTTATCGAGACAGGACAATGAGCAGTTCTTC.

This rearrangement joins TRBV7-8 to TRBJ2-7; TRBD1 matches 9 bases. The length of the CDR3 is 16 residues. J gave up 4 bases and V 5 bases, and 12 bases lay outside the gene matches. Germline lookup yields CDR1 SGHVS and CDR2 FQNEAQ. The CDR3 loop is CASSPGGTGRDYEQYF. As DNA, the CDR3 is TGTGCCAGCAGCCCCGGGGGGACAGGGAGGGATTACGAGCAGTACTTC.

The chain has TRBV6-2 or TRBV6-3 and TRBJ1-6, with TRBD1 matching over 7 bases. Germline CDR1 and CDR2: MNHEY and SVGEGT. Trimming cost V 0 bases and J 7 bases; bases outside gene matches: 6. This CDR3 region has 16 residues. CDR3 DNA: TGTGCCAGCAGTTACTCGATGGTCAGGGGGAATTCACCCCTCCACTTT. Amino acids: CASSYSMVRGNSPLHF.

The chain couples TRBV7-9 to TRBJ1-1; TRBD1 aligns across 8 bases. J gave up 5 bases and V 0 bases, and 5 bases lay outside the gene matches. This CDR3 has 15 amino acids. The V gene's germline CDR1 is SEHNR and CDR2 FQNEAQ (reference sequence). The CDR3 bases are TGTGCCAGCAGCTTAGCGGGGACAGGACGAACTGAAGCTTTCTTT. Protein product: CASSLAGTGRTEAFF.

This clone appeared a single time. This chain uses TRBV29-1 with TRBJ1-1, with D perhaps matching TRBD1 (6 bases). The CDR3 length is 12 residues. The germline V gene encodes CDR1 SQVTM and CDR2 ANQGSEA. V lost 4 bases to trimming and J lost 4 bases, with 10 bases between them. The CDR3 nucleotides are TGCAGCGTTGTGACAGGTTTCACTGAAGCTTTCTTT. Protein product: CSVVTGFTEAFF.

V is TRBV3-1 (or the pseudogene TRBV3-2) and J is TRBJ2-7; 9 nucleotides line up with TRBD1. The CDR3 is 16 residues long. V was clipped by 1 base and J by 7 bases; unmatched bases: 11. CDR1 and CDR2 from the germline V gene are LGHDT and YNNKEL (reference sequence). CDR3 sequence (DNA): TGTGCCAGCAGCCAAGCTGGACAGGGGACTTTCGGTGAGCAGTACTTC. Protein product: CASSQAGQGTFGEQYF.

The table lists this clone with a few counts. This rearrangement joins TRBV19 to TRBJ2-5; TRBD2 agrees at 10 bases. The J segment lost 2 bases and the V segment lost 6 bases, leaving 6 bases of the junction unmatched. Germline V lookup: CDR1 LNHDA, CDR2 SQIVND (reference sequence). This CDR3 has 15 residues. CDR3 nucleotide sequence: TGTGCCAGTAGGGCTAGCGGGGGCTTACAAGAGACCCAGTACTTC. Amino acids: CASRASGGLQETQYF.

V usage is TRBV7-2 and J usage is TRBJ1-6; 7 nucleotides match TRBD1. After removal of 2 bases from V and 7 bases from J, the junction contained 5 bases not matched to a gene. Germline lookup yields CDR1 SGHTA and CDR2 FQGNSA. This CDR3 is built from 15 residues. DNA of the CDR3: TGTGCCAGCAGCTTAAACAGGGGAGGCAATTCACCCCTCCACTTT. Translated, it gives CASSLNRGGNSPLHF.

V gene TRBV19 combines with J gene TRBJ2-5; D possibly corresponds to TRBD1 (6 bases). The CDR3 runs 15 residues. In germline, CDR1 is LNHDA, CDR2 SQIVND (reference sequence). Trimming pared 10 bases from V and 5 bases from J, leaving 23 bases between. The CDR3 loop reads CATHTTSRGVETQYF. As DNA, the CDR3 is TGTGCCACCCACACAACGAGCAGGGGAGTTGAGACCCAGTACTTC.

A single count supports this clone. This chain links TRBV5-4 with TRBJ1-1, with D uncertain. Germline CDR1 is SGHNT and CDR2 is YYREEE (reference sequence). The V end was cut by 4 bases, the J end by 0 bases, with 13 bases between. The CDR3 contains 15 residues. This CDR3 is CASSRPEGMNTEAFF. Written as DNA, the CDR3 is TGTGCCAGCAGCCGCCCGGAGGGAATGAACACTGAAGCTTTCTTT.

This chain joins TRBV24-1 and TRBJ1-1, with D possibly being TRBD1 (6 bases). Germline V gene sequence: CDR1 KGHDR, CDR2 SFDVKD. The CDR3 contains 11 residues. The V and J ends lost 3 bases and 8 bases respectively, with 6 bases between them. The CDR3 protein is CATSDTGEAFF. CDR3 sequence (DNA): TGTGCCACCAGTGATACAGGGGAAGCTTTCTTT.

The chain carries TRBV6-6 and TRBJ2-1; the D gene is possibly TRBD2 (6 bases). Germline assignment: CDR1 MNHNY and CDR2 SVGAGI (reference sequence). Trimming shortened V by 10 bases and J by 5 bases, and 12 bases separated the two germline ends. The CDR3 is 12 amino acids. CDR3 DNA: TGTGCCAAGACTAGGCATAACAATGAGCAGTTCTTC. Translated, it gives CAKTRHNNEQFF.

In its sample, this clone was seen a few times. V and J are TRBV7-9 and TRBJ2-7; 7 bases map to TRBD2. This CDR3 comprises 15 residues. The ends lost 4 bases at V and 6 bases at J; junction bases unmatched: 12. Germline V gene sequence: CDR1 SEHNR, CDR2 FQNEAQ (reference sequence). The CDR3 DNA reads TGTGCCAGCAGCTCAATGGAAGCGGGAAGACCCGAGCAGTACTTC. Its translation is CASSSMEAGRPEQYF.

V gene TRBV7-2 combines with J gene TRBJ2-7, with D possibly matching TRBD1 (5 bases). The CDR3 spans 13 residues. CDR1 is SGHTA and CDR2 is FQGNSA in the germline V gene. V gave up 4 bases and J gave up 3 bases, with 10 bases separating them. CDR3 DNA sequence: TGTGCCAGCAGCTCCGGACAAGTCTACGAGCAGTACTTC. The encoded protein is CASSSGQVYEQYF.

The rearrangement uses TRBV27 and TRBJ2-3, with 7 bases fitting TRBD2. Germline V gene data show CDR1 as MNHEY and CDR2 as SMNVEV (reference sequence). The CDR3 extends over 16 amino acids. Losses at the gene ends were 4 bases for V and 1 base for J; bases not matched to a gene: 8. The CDR3 is CASSSLGLAGTDTQYF. The CDR3 DNA follows: TGTGCCAGCAGTTCCCTCGGGCTAGCGGGCACAGATACGCAGTATTTT.

The chain links TRBV28 to TRBJ2-5, with TRBD1 as a possible D gene (6 bases). The CDR3 has 13 residues. Germline V gene sequence: CDR1 MDHEN, CDR2 SYDVKM. V lost 5 bases to trimming and J lost 7 bases, with 14 bases between them. CDR3: CASSLTGSGTQYF. The CDR3 nucleotides read TGTGCCAGCAGTCTTACAGGGTCCGGGACCCAGTACTTC. The full variable domain, with the rest looked up from reference TRBV28 and TRBJ2-5, is DVKVTQSSRYLVKRTGEKVFLECVQDMDHENMFWYRQDPGLGLRLIYFSYDVKMKEKGDIPEGYSVSREKKERFSLILESASTNQTSMYLCASSLTGSGTQYFGPGTRLLVL.

The chain joins TRBV28 to TRBJ1-5; 7 nucleotides line up with TRBD1. J gave up 1 base and V 6 bases, and 3 bases lay outside the gene matches. This CDR3 comprises 14 residues. Germline V gene sequence: CDR1 MDHEN, CDR2 SYDVKM. CDR3 region: CASSQGGSNQPQHF. The CDR3 bases are TGTGCCAGCAGCCAGGGGGGAAGCAATCAGCCCCAGCATTTT.

This clone was picked up a small number of times. The J gene is TRBJ2-2, the V gene TRBV5-4; 13 nucleotides match TRBD2. Losses at the gene ends were 4 bases for V and 5 bases for J; bases not matched to a gene: 8. CDR1 is SGHNT, CDR2 YYREEE, per germline (reference sequence). The CDR3 is made up of 17 amino acids. CDR3: CASSEGTSGIQTGELFF. The CDR3 DNA sequence: TGTGCCAGCAGCGAAGGGACTAGCGGGATTCAGACCGGGGAGCTGTTTTTT.

The chain couples TRBV28 to TRBJ1-5; 10 positions match TRBD1. Trimming cost V 8 bases and J 6 bases; bases outside gene matches: 7. Germline V gene lookup returns CDR1 MDHEN and CDR2 SYDVKM. This CDR3 contains 14 residues. The CDR3 here is CASFPGQGVQPQHF. CDR3 nucleotide sequence: TGTGCCAGCTTCCCCGGACAGGGGGTTCAGCCCCAGCATTTT. Filled out from reference TRBV28 and TRBJ1-5, the complete variable domain reads DVKVTQSSRYLVKRTGEKVFLECVQDMDHENMFWYRQDPGLGLRLIYFSYDVKMKEKGDIPEGYSVSREKKERFSLILESASTNQTSMYLCASFPGQGVQPQHFGDGTRLSIL.